The T cell receptor (beta chain) under discussion was sequenced for a study of metastatic and nonmetastatic thyroid tumors. Background on the study: Repertoire data that came from the blood and tumor or nodule tissue of malignant and benign thyroid patients were compared.

Patients had received no treatment of any kind before thyroid surgery. In regard to this clone: Antigen: not known.

How the authors handled the data: Clinicopathological groups differed in CDR3, with these differences serving to build a distant-metastasis classifier for papillary thyroid cancer. MiXCR was used by TCRdb to re-call the PCR reads. The V and J calls were not made by the authors but by TCRdb's processing. This table holds around 17,000 clones, 25% to 30% found once. Overall study results and limits: It was reported that TCR beta diversity was significantly higher in malignant thyroid tumors than benign nodules, in blood and tumor.

CDR3 size: 13 residues. V shed 1 base and J shed 7 bases, with 11 bases lying between them. Germline V lookup: CDR1 SGHTA, CDR2 FQGNSA. The sequencing input was tumor tissue. This sequence joins TRBV7-2 and TRBJ2-7; D uncertain. The TCR originated in a female donor with papillary thyroid cancer or a benign thyroid nodule (not recorded which). Some clones in this sample may be carry-over from other donors' samples. The CDR3 loop is CASSLEVSAEQYF. The CDR3, as DNA: TGTGCCAGCAGCTTAGAGGTCTCTGCGGAGCAGTACTTC.